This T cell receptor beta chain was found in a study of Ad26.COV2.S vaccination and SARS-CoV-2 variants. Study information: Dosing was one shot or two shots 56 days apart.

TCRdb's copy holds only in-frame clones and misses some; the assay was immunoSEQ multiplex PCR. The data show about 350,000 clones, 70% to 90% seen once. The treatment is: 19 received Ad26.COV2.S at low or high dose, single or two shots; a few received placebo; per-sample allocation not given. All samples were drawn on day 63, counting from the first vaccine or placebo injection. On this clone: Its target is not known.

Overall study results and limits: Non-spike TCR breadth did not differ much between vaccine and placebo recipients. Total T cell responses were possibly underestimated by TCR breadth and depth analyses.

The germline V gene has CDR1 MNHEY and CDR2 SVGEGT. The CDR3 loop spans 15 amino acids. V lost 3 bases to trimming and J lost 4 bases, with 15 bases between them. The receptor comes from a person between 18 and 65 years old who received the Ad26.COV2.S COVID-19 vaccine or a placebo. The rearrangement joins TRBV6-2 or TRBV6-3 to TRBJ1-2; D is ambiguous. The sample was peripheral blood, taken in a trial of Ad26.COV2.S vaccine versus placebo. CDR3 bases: TGTGCCAGCAGTTATCTACCGGCAGACATCTATGGCTACACCTTC. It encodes CASSYLPADIYGYTF.